The clone carrying this T cell receptor beta chain occurred many times. With 5 bases removed from V and 5 bases from J, the gap between germline ends came to 12 bases. Germline CDR1 SEHNR, CDR2 FQNEAQ (reference sequence). The CDR3 spans 13 residues. This entry is derived from a study of T cells in Graves' hyperthyroidism and ophthalmopathy. The TCR beta CDR3 regions underwent amplification using RNA transcripts as the source. First-round RT-PCR with HTBI primers amplified the TCR CDR3 region. MiXCR, applied by TCRdb to the multiplex PCR reads, yields one record per CDR3 protein. The sample holds around 250,000 distinct CDR3 sequences, less than 15% seen once.

Sequenced: blood. The source of this sequence is a middle-aged woman with Graves' hyperthyroidism that later progressed to Graves' ophthalmopathy. V and J are TRBV7-9 and TRBJ2-5, with D maybe TRBD2 (5 bases). CDR3 loop: CASSPGDWETQYF. The CDR3 nucleotides read TGTGCCAGCAGCCCCGGGGATTGGGAGACCCAGTACTTC.